What follows are 22 T cell receptor beta chains derived from one specimen sequenced in a study of early T cells in non-severe SARS-CoV-2 infection. TCRdb used MiXCR to reprocess the 5' RACE reads, holding one entry per CDR3 protein. This table holds over 75,000 distinct CDR3 sequences, just under 15% found once. The sample consisted of whole blood. The receptors originated from an adult who was a healthcare worker with PCR-confirmed SARS-CoV-2 infection or an uninfected control (not recorded which).

This clonotype came up a few times. The chain is built from TRBV12-3 or TRBV12-4 and TRBJ2-6; D not certain. This CDR3 contains 15 residues. V was shortened by 5 bases and J by 0 bases, with 8 bases between the two germline ends. This chain's CDR3 is CASSPQNSGANVLTF. The CDR3 nucleotides are TGTGCCAGCAGTCCTCAGAACTCTGGGGCCAACGTCCTGACTTTC.

This clonotype has at least ten counts. This chain joins TRBV3-1 and TRBJ2-1, with D perhaps TRBD2 (5 bases). Trimming removed 0 bases from V and 8 bases from J, with 14 bases in between. CDR3 length: 15 amino acids. Looked up from germline, CDR1 is LGHDT and CDR2 is YNNKEL (reference sequence). As DNA, the CDR3 is TGTGCCAGCAGCCAAGAGGGTATTCCTAGCTATGAGCAGTTCTTC. This encodes CASSQEGIPSYEQFF.

There are a few counts of this clonotype. This chain connects TRBV21-1 to TRBJ2-1; TRBD1 is the table's D call, not checked against the DNA. TRBV21-1 is a pseudogene segment. The CDR3 covers 15 residues. The CDR3 sequence: CASFPSPTSGYEQFF. DNA for the CDR3: TGTGCCAGCTTTCCATCCCCCACGAGTGGCTATGAGCAGTTCTTC.

This clonotype has only a few counts. The chain links TRBV18 to TRBJ2-1, with D possibly being TRBD1 (5 bases). Per the germline V gene, CDR1 is KGHSH and CDR2 is LQKENI. The CDR3 extends over 15 amino acids. Trimming pared 3 bases from V and 4 bases from J, leaving 13 bases between. The CDR3 region has the DNA TGTGCCAGCTCACCGGGGCGGTCAGATTACAATGAGCAGTTCTTC. This encodes CASSPGRSDYNEQFF.

The chain employs TRBV29-1 and TRBJ2-2, with D tentatively TRBD2 (5 bases). Germline loops: CDR1 SQVTM, CDR2 ANQGSEA. Trimming removed 7 bases from V and 4 bases from J, with 7 bases in between. This CDR3 region has 11 residues. The CDR3 region is CSAGFTGELFF. The CDR3 DNA follows: TGCAGCGCGGGGTTCACCGGGGAGCTGTTTTTT.

The genes are TRBV7-9 and TRBJ2-5; weak D call: TRBD2 (6 bases). Looked up from germline, CDR1 is SEHNR and CDR2 is FQNEAQ (reference sequence). The CDR3 is 15 amino acids. Trimming pared 5 bases from V and 2 bases from J, leaving 15 bases between. The CDR3 bases are TGTGCCAGCAGCCCCCCGATAGCGGTTCAAGAGACCCAGTACTTC. Amino acids: CASSPPIAVQETQYF. The variable domain in full, with the rest retrieved from reference TRBV7-9 and TRBJ2-5, is DTGVSQNPRHKITKRGQNVTFRCDPISEHNRLYWYRQTLGQGPEFLTYFQNEAQLEKSRLLSDRFSAERPKGSFSTLEIQRTEQGDSAMYLCASSPPIAVQETQYFGPGTRLLVL.

The chain uses TRBV2 and TRBJ2-7; 7 bases agree with TRBD1. V shed 6 bases, J shed 3 bases, and the junction held 5 bases outside the gene matches. Germline CDR1 reads SNHLY; CDR2 reads FYNNEI. The CDR3 has 13 residues. CDR3 in DNA: TGTGCCAGCAGCCCGGGGACAGTCTACGAGCAGTACTTC. Residues: CASSPGTVYEQYF.

This clonotype has more than one count but fewer than ten. The V call is TRBV20-1, the J call TRBJ2-7; D perhaps matches TRBD1 (5 bases). Germline CDR1 and CDR2: DFQATT and SNEGSKA (reference sequence). V gave up 6 bases and J gave up 2 bases, with 20 bases separating them. The CDR3 runs 15 residues. DNA of the CDR3: TGCAGTGCGGATCTGTGGGGCTCCGACACCTACGAGCAGTACTTC. This translates into CSADLWGSDTYEQYF.

This sequence joins TRBV15 and TRBJ2-3; no clear D gene. The germline gives CDR1 LNHNV, CDR2 YYDKDF (reference sequence). The CDR3 is made up of 14 amino acids. Trimming removed 0 bases at V and 2 bases at J, with 6 bases between. CDR3 in DNA: TGTGCCACCAGCAGAGAAGCAGTCACAGATACGCAGTATTTT. It is translated as CATSREAVTDTQYF.

The table lists this clonotype with a few counts. The chain employs TRBV5-6 and TRBJ1-5; D is perhaps TRBD1 (6 bases). Germline V gene data show CDR1 as SGHDT and CDR2 as YYEEEE. CDR3 length: 18 amino acids. Trimming pared 6 bases from V and 3 bases from J, leaving 25 bases between. The CDR3 DNA sequence: TGTGCCAGCACGCATTTATCCACAGGGCCCCAGGACAATCAGCCCCAGCATTTT. It encodes CASTHLSTGPQDNQPQHF.

Ten or more counts support this clonotype. The chain uses TRBV20-1 and TRBJ1-2, with TRBD1 as a possible D gene (6 bases). V was pared by 6 bases and J by 0 bases, with 14 bases between. The CDR3 has 14 residues. CDR1 and CDR2 (germline): DFQATT, SNEGSKA (reference sequence). The CDR3 is CSAAAGHSNYGYTF. The CDR3 region has the DNA TGCAGTGCAGCTGCGGGACACTCTAACTATGGCTACACCTTC.

The rearrangement joins TRBV29-1 to TRBJ2-4, with 8 bases that match TRBD1. Looked up from germline, CDR1 is SQVTM and CDR2 is ANQGSEA. This CDR3 has 15 amino acids. V dropped 6 bases and J dropped 8; count of bases not matched to a gene: 15. This chain's CDR3 is CSVFGQGTGIDIQYF. For the CDR3, the DNA is TGCAGCGTCTTCGGACAGGGCACCGGCATCGACATTCAGTACTTC.

The rearrangement joins TRBV20-1 to TRBJ2-4, with D maybe TRBD2 (7 bases). Trimming left V 6 bases short and J 6 bases short, with 18 bases between. This CDR3 spans 14 amino acids. Per germline, CDR1 DFQATT and CDR2 SNEGSKA (reference sequence). CDR3 bases: TGCAGTGCATCCACCACAGGGAGGGTAAACATTCAGTACTTC. It yields the protein CSASTTGRVNIQYF.

The chain carries TRBV5-1 and TRBJ2-3; D remains unclear. Germline V lookup: CDR1 SGHRS, CDR2 YFSETQ. V shed 4 bases and J shed 0 bases, with 12 bases lying between them. The CDR3 length is 15 residues. The CDR3 here is CASSIEAVSTDTQYF. CDR3 in DNA: TGCGCCAGCAGCATAGAAGCAGTTAGCACAGATACGCAGTATTTT.

This clonotype occurred a few times. V usage is TRBV28 and J usage is TRBJ2-7, with D possibly matching TRBD1 (6 bases). This CDR3 comprises 17 residues. The germline V and J ends were trimmed by 4 bases and 3 bases, with 22 bases remaining between them. Germline CDR1 reads MDHEN; CDR2 reads SYDVKM. For the CDR3, the DNA is TGTGCCAGCAGTTACCGCCTTTGGGGGCGCGGGTACTACGAGCAGTACTTC. Translated: CASSYRLWGRGYYEQYF.

The chain has TRBV10-3 and TRBJ1-3, with a weak D call TRBD1 (5 bases). The CDR3 contains 13 residues. V was shortened by 7 bases and J by 8 bases, with 15 bases between the two germline ends. The germline V gene encodes CDR1 ENHRY and CDR2 SYGVKD. The chain's CDR3 is CAITGRIGDTIYF. CDR3 coding DNA: TGTGCCATCACGGGGCGCATCGGGGACACCATATATTTT.

The CDR3 sequence is CASRNGGYGYTF. The CDR3 coding sequence is TGTGCCAGCCGCAATGGGGGCTATGGCTACACCTTC. The chain recombines TRBV25-1 with TRBJ1-2; D is perhaps TRBD1 (5 bases). CDR3 size: 12 residues. The V gene's germline CDR1 is MGHDK and CDR2 SYGVNS. Trimming shortened V by 8 bases and J by 4 bases, and 11 bases separated the two germline ends.

The chain joins TRBV7-9 to TRBJ2-1; 8 bases line up with TRBD2. The CDR3 loop spans 13 amino acids. Germline V gene lookup returns CDR1 SEHNR and CDR2 FQNEAQ (reference sequence). Losses at the gene ends were 7 bases for V and 11 bases for J; bases not matched to a gene: 10. The DNA for the CDR3 is TGTGCCAGCATTACTAGCGGAATTTATAAGCAGTTCTTC. Translated: CASITSGIYKQFF.

This clonotype turned up a few times. The V and J genes are TRBV7-9 and TRBJ1-1, with a tentative D call TRBD1 (5 bases). There are 12 residues in the CDR3. Germline V gene lookup returns CDR1 SEHNR and CDR2 FQNEAQ (reference sequence). Trimming took 4 bases from V and 6 from J, leaving 9 bases between them. The CDR3 here is CASSSKGAEAFF. The CDR3 region has the DNA TGTGCCAGCAGCTCGAAAGGGGCTGAAGCTTTCTTT.

This clonotype was seen ten or more times. The V call is TRBV14, the J call TRBJ1-3; no clear D gene. Looked up from germline, CDR1 is SGHDN and CDR2 is FVKESK. The V end lost 0 bases, the J end lost 0 bases, and 9 bases lay between the germline ends. The CDR3 length is 16 residues. The CDR3 region is CASSQDRVRSGNTIYF. Here the CDR3 DNA reads TGTGCCAGCAGCCAAGATAGAGTTCGCTCTGGAAACACCATATATTTT.

This clonotype was seen only a few times. V is TRBV29-1 and J is TRBJ2-1; D unclear. The V end was cut by 7 bases, the J end by 7 bases, with 20 bases between. The CDR3 is 14 residues long. The germline V gene has CDR1 SQVTM and CDR2 ANQGSEA. This chain's CDR3 is CSGGPLRPPNEQFF. CDR3 nucleotides: TGCAGCGGTGGACCCCTCCGGCCCCCAAATGAGCAGTTCTTC.

The chain couples TRBV10-3 to TRBJ2-1; D is ambiguous. The germline CDR1 and CDR2 sequences are ENHRY and SYGVKD. The CDR3 runs to 12 residues. Trimming pared 4 bases from V and 6 bases from J, leaving 7 bases between. CDR3 DNA sequence: TGTGCCATCAGTGGGTTTACCAATGAGCAGTTCTTC. Its translation: CAISGFTNEQFF.